The 28 T cell receptor beta chains listed next were all sequenced from one sample in a study of beta chain features in type 1 diabetes. General study points: There was a moderate but significant shortening of TCRB CDR3s in all four CD4+ subsets of Type 1 diabetes patients.

These TCRs' antigens remain unknown. Investigators reverse transcribed all isolated RNA, so they sequenced expressed TCRB transcripts. The table came from immunoSEQ multiplex PCR; TCRdb's copy has only in-frame clones and leaves some out. In the table there are around 690,000 clones, about an eighth of which are singletons. The sequenced sample was naive CD4+ T cells from blood. The receptors here all came from a man younger than 45 with type 1 diabetes.

This clone has more than one count but fewer than ten. The rearrangement links TRBV29-1 to TRBJ2-1; the D call may be TRBD1 or TRBD2 (6 bases each). The germline gives CDR1 SQVTM, CDR2 ANQGSEA. The CDR3 is made up of 14 amino acids. V was shortened by 5 bases and J by 4 bases, with 15 bases between the two germline ends. CDR3 residues: CSVTRGEIYNEQFF. The CDR3 bases are TGCAGCGTTACTAGGGGGGAGATATACAATGAGCAGTTCTTC.

The genes are TRBV11-1 and TRBJ2-7, with TRBD2 matching over 8 bases. V dropped 4 bases and J dropped 7; count of bases not matched to a gene: 9. Germline V CDR1 and CDR2: SGHAT, FQDESV (reference sequence). The CDR3 is 14 residues long. This chain's CDR3 is CASSSGLARLEQYF. CDR3 DNA: TGTGCCAGCAGCTCCGGACTAGCACGCCTTGAGCAGTACTTC.

CDR3 amino acids: CASSLVAGENIQYF. The CDR3, as DNA: TGTGCCAGCAGCTTAGTTGCAGGGGAAAACATTCAGTACTTC. The chain has TRBV7-6 and TRBJ2-4; possible D gene TRBD1, 6 bases. The germline V gene has CDR1 SGHVS and CDR2 FNYEAQ. Trimming removed 1 base at V and 5 bases at J, with 9 bases between. The CDR3 has 14 amino acids. Supplemented by reference TRBV7-6 and TRBJ2-4, the full variable domain reads GAGVSQSPRYKVTKRGQDVALRCDPISGHVSLYWYRQALGQGPEFLTYFNYEAQQDKSGLPNDRFSAERPEGSISTLTIQRTEQRDSAMYRCASSLVAGENIQYFGAGTRLSVL.

The chain recombines TRBV7-2 with TRBJ2-4; TRBD2 matches at 14 bases. Germline assignment: CDR1 SGHTA and CDR2 FQGNSA. CDR3 length: 16 amino acids. Trimming took 3 bases from V and 9 from J; bases not matched to a gene: 7. The CDR3 bases are TGTGCCAGCAGCTTCGGGACTAGCGGGGGACCGAGCATTCAGTACTTC. Its protein product is CASSFGTSGGPSIQYF.

The chain uses TRBV28 and TRBJ2-7, with TRBD2 matching over 14 bases. This CDR3 region has 16 residues. Unmatched junction bases numbered 9, after V lost 7 bases and J lost 4 bases. Germline V gene sequence: CDR1 MDHEN, CDR2 SYDVKM. The CDR3, as DNA: TGTGCCAGCAAACTAGGAGGGACTAGCGGGGGTTACGAGCAGTACTTC. This codes for CASKLGGTSGGYEQYF.

The chain uses TRBV7-8 and TRBJ2-4; 9 bases align to TRBD2. Germline assignment: CDR1 SGHVS and CDR2 FQNEAQ. This CDR3 region has 18 residues. Unmatched junction bases numbered 12, after V lost 5 bases and J lost 1 base. The CDR3 reads CASSPLRRGGTAKNIQYF. The CDR3 DNA reads as TGTGCCAGCAGCCCCCTAAGGCGGGGGGGCACGGCCAAAAACATTCAGTACTTC.

The sample holds a few counts of this clone. This rearrangement joins TRBV6-5 to TRBJ2-1, with 7 positions matching TRBD1. V was clipped by 10 bases and J by 8 bases; unmatched bases: 14. Germline lookup yields CDR1 MNHEY and CDR2 SVGAGI. This CDR3 spans 14 amino acids. The CDR3 reads CATRTGQDFYEQFF. The CDR3 nucleotides are TGTGCCACCCGAACCGGACAGGATTTTTATGAGCAGTTCTTC.

This clone was counted between two and nine times. The rearrangement links TRBV9 to TRBJ1-4; 10 positions match TRBD1. The length of the CDR3 is 16 residues. V was pared by 6 bases and J by 6 bases, with 11 bases of the junction left unmatched. CDR1 is SGDLS, CDR2 YYNGEE, per germline. CDR3 in amino acids: CASNINGQGVDEKLFF. The CDR3 DNA follows: TGTGCCAGCAACATAAACGGACAGGGGGTCGATGAAAAACTGTTTTTT.

This clone was picked up a small number of times. The rearrangement uses TRBV6-5 and TRBJ1-1, with D maybe TRBD1 (5 bases). The germline V and J ends were trimmed by 5 bases and 4 bases, with 14 bases remaining between them. This CDR3 contains 14 residues. Germline CDR1 reads MNHEY; CDR2 reads SVGAGI. CDR3 nucleotide sequence: TGTGCCAGCAGTCCCCCTCGGGGGAGCACTGAAGCTTTCTTT. Translated, it gives CASSPPRGSTEAFF.

In DNA, the CDR3 is TGTGCCAGCAGTGCGAGACCAGGGAACTACGAGCAGTACTTC. Protein product: CASSARPGNYEQYF. The chain carries TRBV6-5 and TRBJ2-7, with D tentatively TRBD1 (5 bases). There are 14 residues in the CDR3. Trimming took 5 bases from V and 3 from J, leaving 14 bases between them. Germline CDR1 MNHEY, CDR2 SVGAGI.

The V gene is TRBV9, the J gene TRBJ2-5; no definite D call. Germline V lookup: CDR1 SGDLS, CDR2 YYNGEE. This CDR3 region has 15 residues. V lost 0 bases to trimming and J lost 5 bases, with 14 bases between them. In DNA, the CDR3 is TGTGCCAGCAGCGTAGGAGGACCCGCCGCGGAGACCCAGTACTTC. Translating it yields CASSVGGPAAETQYF.

This clone was detected a few times. The same CDR3 can be traced to other DNA sequences in this sample. V and J are TRBV7-9 and TRBJ2-1, with D maybe TRBD1 (6 bases). This CDR3 is 15 amino acids long. The ends were cut back, 2 bases at V and 0 bases at J, with 8 bases in the middle. Germline V gene data show CDR1 as SEHNR and CDR2 as FQNEAQ (reference sequence). The chain's CDR3 is CASSLRGGSYNEQFF. In DNA, the CDR3 is TGTGCCAGCAGCTTACGAGGGGGCTCCTACAATGAGCAGTTCTTC.

The V and J genes are TRBV9 and TRBJ2-5; tentative D call: TRBD2 (6 bases). The CDR3 has 14 residues. Germline V CDR1 and CDR2: SGDLS, YYNGEE. Deletions cut 1 base from V and 3 bases from J, with 10 bases between. The CDR3 DNA reads as TGTGCCAGCAGCGTATCTCCGGGGGAAGAGACCCAGTACTTC. This encodes CASSVSPGEETQYF.

CDR3 amino acids: CSVDKQGGETQYF. The CDR3 coding sequence is TGCAGCGTTGATAAACAGGGAGGAGAGACCCAGTACTTC. V and J are TRBV29-1 and TRBJ2-5; either TRBD1 or TRBD2 may fit D (6 bases each). The CDR3 spans 13 residues. Per germline, CDR1 SQVTM and CDR2 ANQGSEA. Trimming left V 3 bases short and J 4 bases short, with 12 bases between.

The chain joins TRBV11-2 to TRBJ2-7, with 7 bases aligning to TRBD1. The CDR3 has 13 amino acids. Germline V gene data show CDR1 as SGHAT and CDR2 as FQNNGV. V gave up 7 bases and J gave up 7 bases; unmatched junction bases: 10. The CDR3 region is CASIRTGAWEQYF. The CDR3 bases are TGTGCCAGCATCCGTACAGGGGCCTGGGAGCAGTACTTC.

The chain links TRBV27 to TRBJ1-2, with D unresolved. The V gene lost 2 bases and the J gene lost 8 bases, with 12 bases spanning the gap. In germline, CDR1 is MNHEY, CDR2 SMNVEV (reference sequence). This CDR3 contains 13 residues. CDR3 DNA sequence: TGTGCCAGCAGTTTAAACCCGGGGTACGGCTACACCTTC. It encodes CASSLNPGYGYTF.

This clone appeared a few times. The rearrangement uses TRBV4-2 and TRBJ1-2; 9 nucleotides align to TRBD1. CDR1 LGHNA and CDR2 YNFKEQ come from the germline V gene. The V gene end was trimmed by 4 bases and the J gene end by 4 bases; junction bases not matched to a gene: 7. The CDR3 length is 15 residues. CDR3 sequence (DNA): TGTGCCAGCAGCCCGCCGACGGGACAGGGCTATGGCTACACCTTC. Protein sequence: CASSPPTGQGYGYTF.

This clone was seen more than once but under ten times. Distinct nucleotide sequences in the sample also encode this CDR3. The chain carries TRBV5-6 and TRBJ2-4; D is uncertain. This CDR3 has 14 residues. Germline V lookup: CDR1 SGHDT, CDR2 YYEEEE. V was cut by 0 bases and J by 0 bases, with 4 bases left in between. CDR3 sequence: CASSLGGAKNIQYF. DNA of the CDR3: TGTGCCAGCAGCTTGGGAGGAGCCAAAAACATTCAGTACTTC.

In its sample, this clone was seen a few times. The J gene is TRBJ1-5, the V gene TRBV7-2; D remains unclear. In germline, CDR1 is SGHTA, CDR2 FQGNSA. The CDR3 is made up of 12 amino acids. Trimming removed 6 bases from V and 7 bases from J, with 10 bases in between. The CDR3 loop reads CASSPLGQPQHF. CDR3 DNA sequence: TGTGCCAGCAGTCCCCTTGGGCAGCCCCAGCATTTT. Drawing the rest from reference TRBV7-2 and TRBJ1-5, the complete variable domain is GAGVSQSPSNKVTEKGKDVELRCDPISGHTALYWYRQSLGQGLEFLIYFQGNSAPDKSGLPSDRFSAERTGGSVSTLTIQRTQQEDSAVYLCASSPLGQPQHFGDGTRLSIL.

The chain combines TRBV29-1 with TRBJ2-7; TRBD2 is a possible D gene (6 bases). The CDR3 is 16 residues long. The ends were cut back, 2 bases at V and 2 bases at J, with 19 bases in the middle. Germline loops: CDR1 SQVTM, CDR2 ANQGSEA. DNA for the CDR3: TGCAGCGTTGAAAAGTTGAGAGGGACGGGAGCCTACGAGCAGTACTTC. Its translation: CSVEKLRGTGAYEQYF.

The chain links TRBV5-4 to TRBJ1-6, with 7 bases fitting TRBD1. Germline values: CDR1 SGHNT, CDR2 YYREEE (reference sequence). The CDR3 consists of 14 residues. With 1 base clipped from V and 7 bases from J, the junction kept 2 bases outside the gene matches. CDR3: CASSLTGANSPLHF. The CDR3, as DNA: TGTGCCAGCAGCTTGACAGGGGCAAATTCACCCCTCCACTTT.

This clone was seen a handful of times. The chain recombines TRBV7-2 with TRBJ2-1; no clear D. Trimming took 2 bases from V and 5 from J, leaving 7 bases between them. The CDR3 covers 13 residues. Germline lookup yields CDR1 SGHTA and CDR2 FQGNSA. The CDR3 reads CASSLTRDNEQFF. The CDR3, as DNA: TGTGCCAGCAGCTTAACCAGAGACAATGAGCAGTTCTTC.

J is TRBJ1-2 and V is TRBV5-1; perhaps TRBD1 as D (6 bases). CDR1 and CDR2 from the germline V gene are SGHRS and YFSETQ. There are 14 residues in the CDR3. The V gene lost 4 bases and the J gene lost 4 bases, with 14 bases spanning the gap. CDR3 bases: TGCGCCAGCAGCGCCAACAGGGATCTCTATGGCTACACCTTC. Amino acids: CASSANRDLYGYTF.

J is TRBJ2-1 and V is TRBV7-2; 8 bases align to TRBD2. The CDR3 spans 14 residues. Germline trimming cut 5 bases from V and 8 bases from J; bases unmatched to any gene: 8. CDR1 is SGHTA, CDR2 FQGNSA, per germline. The CDR3 loop reads CASSPTSGFDEQFF. In nucleotides, the CDR3 is TGTGCCAGCAGCCCTACTAGCGGTTTCGATGAGCAGTTCTTC.

This clone has a handful of counts. The same CDR3 can be traced to other DNA sequences in this sample. The CDR3 nucleotides read TGTGCCAGCAGCTTGGGACAGGTGTACGAGCAGTACTTC. Translated, it gives CASSLGQVYEQYF. The chain joins TRBV7-2 to TRBJ2-7; 8 bases fit TRBD1. V gave up 3 bases and J gave up 4 bases; unmatched junction bases: 2. The length of the CDR3 is 13 residues. Germline V gene lookup returns CDR1 SGHTA and CDR2 FQGNSA.

This chain links TRBV18 with TRBJ2-7; D possibly matches TRBD1 or TRBD2 (5 bases each). V was clipped by 4 bases and J by 1 base, with 17 bases between them. The CDR3 runs 16 residues. From germline, CDR1 is KGHSH and CDR2 LQKENI. CDR3 DNA sequence: TGTGCCAGCTCACGCTCAGGGACGGAAGCTTCCTACGAGCAGTACTTC. Encoded protein: CASSRSGTEASYEQYF. The full variable domain, rest sourced from reference TRBV18 and TRBJ2-7, is NAGVMQNPRHLVRRRGQEARLRCSPMKGHSHVYWYRQLPEEGLKFMVYLQKENIIDESGMPKERFSAEFPKEGPSILRIQQVVRGDSAAYFCASSRSGTEASYEQYFGPGTRLTVT.

This clone was found a few times. The chain has TRBV10-3 and TRBJ1-1; D is ambiguous. Germline lookup yields CDR1 ENHRY and CDR2 SYGVKD. This CDR3 has 14 amino acids. V was trimmed by 2 bases and J by 1 base, leaving 8 bases between them. The CDR3 here is CAISERRGNTEAFF. The CDR3 DNA is TGTGCCATCAGTGAGAGACGGGGGAACACTGAAGCTTTCTTT.

The chain combines TRBV19 with TRBJ2-7, with 7 bases fitting TRBD1. The CDR3 runs to 15 residues. The trim removed 6 bases at V and 3 bases at J, leaving 11 bases unmatched. The germline V gene encodes CDR1 LNHDA and CDR2 SQIVND (reference sequence). CDR3 amino acids: CASRFQSGQIYEQYF. CDR3 DNA: TGTGCCAGTAGGTTTCAATCGGGACAGATCTACGAGCAGTACTTC.